The 17 T cell receptor beta chains below all came from one sample that was sequenced in a study of siplizumab effects on memory and regulatory T cells. The method was immunoSEQ multiplex PCR; TCRdb's version includes in-frame clones alone and lacks a portion of them. This table holds 100,000 or so clones, 92% found once. Sequencing was carried out using Tregs sorted from blood. All receptors come from a human donor in good health.

Written as DNA, the CDR3 is TGTGCCAGCAGCTTCACGGGGCTTAATGAAAAACTGTTTTTT. Amino acid sequence: CASSFTGLNEKLFF. The rearrangement uses TRBV5-6 and TRBJ1-4; TRBD1 might be the D (5 bases). In germline, CDR1 is SGHDT, CDR2 YYEEEE. The ends were cut back, 2 bases at V and 4 bases at J, with 9 bases in the middle. This CDR3 contains 14 residues.

This clone has only a few counts. The chain combines TRBV5-1 with TRBJ1-1, with 8 positions matching TRBD1. The germline V gene has CDR1 SGHRS and CDR2 YFSETQ. With 3 bases clipped from V and 4 bases from J, the junction kept 5 bases outside the gene matches. This CDR3 spans 14 amino acids. This CDR3 is CASSWDRISTEAFF. CDR3 nucleotide sequence: TGCGCCAGCAGCTGGGACAGGATTTCCACTGAAGCTTTCTTT.

The chain has TRBV11-3 and TRBJ1-6, with no clear D. V was clipped by 0 bases and J by 8 bases, with 5 bases between them. Germline values: CDR1 SGHNT, CDR2 YENEEA. The CDR3 is made up of 13 amino acids. CDR3 sequence (DNA): TGTGCCAGCAGCTTAGACCCTCATTCACCCCTCCACTTT. Amino acids: CASSLDPHSPLHF.

The rearrangement uses TRBV28 and TRBJ2-7; 9 bases are shared with TRBD1. The germline CDR1 and CDR2 sequences are MDHEN and SYDVKM. The CDR3 has 15 residues. The J segment lost 4 bases and the V segment lost 3 bases, leaving 7 bases of the junction unmatched. Written as DNA, the CDR3 is TGTGCCAGCAGTTTCTCACAGGGGGCTAAGTACGAGCAGTACTTC. Its translation: CASSFSQGAKYEQYF.

In this sample, this clone turned up once. This chain links TRBV19 with TRBJ1-5, with D unclear. Deletions cut 7 bases from V and 7 bases from J, with 20 bases between. The CDR3 loop spans 15 amino acids. Germline values: CDR1 LNHDA, CDR2 SQIVND (reference sequence). The CDR3 loop reads CASTPREGFGQPQHF. The CDR3 region has the DNA TGTGCCAGTACCCCGCGGGAGGGTTTTGGGCAGCCCCAGCATTTT.

The chain couples TRBV2 to TRBJ1-2; 7 bases align to TRBD1. After removal of 1 base from V and 6 bases from J, the junction contained 5 bases not matched to a gene. Germline V CDR1 and CDR2: SNHLY, FYNNEI. The CDR3 totals 14 residues. CDR3: CASSEERQGHGYTF. Here the CDR3 DNA reads TGTGCCAGCAGTGAAGAGAGACAGGGACATGGCTACACCTTC.

The rearrangement links TRBV20-1 to TRBJ2-7, with D uncertain. CDR1 is DFQATT and CDR2 is SNEGSKA in the germline V gene (reference sequence). CDR3 length equals 10 residues. Trimming left V 6 bases short and J 3 bases short, with 6 bases between. In nucleotides, the CDR3 is TGCAGTGCCCAGAACTACGAGCAGTACTTC. Its translation is CSAQNYEQYF.

This clone has just one count. This chain links TRBV19 with TRBJ2-7; the D gene could be TRBD1 or TRBD2 (5 bases each). Trimming removed 3 bases at V and 3 bases at J, with 15 bases between. Germline CDR1 reads LNHDA; CDR2 reads SQIVND (reference sequence). The length of the CDR3 is 15 residues. Written as DNA, the CDR3 is TGTGCCAGTAGTATCGAGGGCCGGGGCTTCTACGAGCAGTACTTC. Protein sequence: CASSIEGRGFYEQYF.

The V and J genes are TRBV7-9 and TRBJ2-1; unclear D gene. V lost 4 bases, J lost 9 bases, and 7 bases lay in between. The CDR3 extends over 11 amino acids. Per the germline V gene, CDR1 is SEHNR and CDR2 is FQNEAQ (reference sequence). The CDR3: CASSSSGEQFF. DNA for the CDR3: TGTGCCAGCAGCTCTTCGGGTGAGCAGTTCTTC.

The chain is built from TRBV2 and TRBJ2-1; D is ambiguous. The V gene lost 9 bases and the J gene lost 2 bases, with 11 bases spanning the gap. CDR1 and CDR2 (germline): SNHLY, FYNNEI. The CDR3 runs 13 residues. The CDR3 protein is CASKGSPYNEQFF. DNA for the CDR3: TGTGCCAGTAAGGGTTCCCCCTACAATGAGCAGTTCTTC.

The rearrangement links TRBV2 to TRBJ2-1, with TRBD2 matching over 11 bases. Germline loops: CDR1 SNHLY, CDR2 FYNNEI. The CDR3 runs 16 residues. The trim removed 6 bases at V and 4 bases at J, leaving 8 bases unmatched. The CDR3 region has the DNA TGTGCCAGCAGGGACCTCCTAGCGGGGGGATACAATGAGCAGTTCTTC. This encodes CASRDLLAGGYNEQFF.

V is TRBV9 and J is TRBJ2-2; no clear D. CDR3 length: 17 residues. Germline V gives CDR1 SGDLS, CDR2 YYNGEE. V shed 4 bases and J shed 9 bases, with 25 bases lying between them. Here the CDR3 DNA reads TGTGCCAGCAGCCCCGCTGGGAACAGTAGGAAGAACCGGGAGCTGTTTTTT. Protein product: CASSPAGNSRKNRELFF.

This sequence joins TRBV5-1 and TRBJ2-5, with D unresolved. This CDR3 is built from 14 residues. Per germline, CDR1 SGHRS and CDR2 YFSETQ. The V end lost 4 bases, the J end lost 3 bases, and 13 bases lay between the germline ends. CDR3 DNA sequence: TGCGCCAGCAGCAACATACAAGGCGAAGAGACCCAGTACTTC. Its protein product is CASSNIQGEETQYF.

This clone was detected once. This rearrangement joins TRBV6-5 to TRBJ2-7; TRBD2 matches at 8 bases. Germline CDR1 is MNHEY and CDR2 is SVGAGI. V shed 6 bases and J 1 base; nucleotides not matched to a gene: 5. The CDR3 runs to 14 residues. CDR3 loop: CASRRTSGSYEQYF. The CDR3 DNA follows: TGTGCCAGCAGACGAACTAGCGGATCCTACGAGCAGTACTTC.

This chain joins TRBV5-4 and TRBJ1-4; 7 positions match TRBD1. Germline assignment: CDR1 SGHNT and CDR2 YYREEE (reference sequence). V trimming: 4 bases; J trimming: 4 bases; junction bases outside the gene matches: 7. There are 15 residues in the CDR3. CDR3 residues: CASSQGPGGNEKLFF. For the CDR3, the DNA is TGTGCCAGCAGCCAAGGGCCAGGGGGTAATGAAAAACTGTTTTTT.

Here the CDR3 reads CASSPPLGRTGMNTEAFF. The CDR3 bases are TGTGCCAGCTCACCACCTTTAGGTAGGACGGGGATGAACACTGAAGCTTTCTTT. This chain joins TRBV18 and TRBJ1-1, with unresolved D. Germline-derived CDR1 and CDR2 are KGHSH and LQKENI. The CDR3 totals 18 residues. V was clipped by 0 bases and J by 0 bases, with 17 bases between them.

The V call is TRBV28, the J call TRBJ2-7; 13 nucleotides line up with TRBD2. V was pared by 3 bases and J by 3 bases, with 5 bases of the junction left unmatched. The CDR3 extends over 16 amino acids. Germline loops: CDR1 MDHEN, CDR2 SYDVKM. CDR3 nucleotides: TGTGCCAGCAGTTTCTTACTAGCGGGAGGGCTCTACGAGCAGTACTTC. Protein product: CASSFLLAGGLYEQYF.